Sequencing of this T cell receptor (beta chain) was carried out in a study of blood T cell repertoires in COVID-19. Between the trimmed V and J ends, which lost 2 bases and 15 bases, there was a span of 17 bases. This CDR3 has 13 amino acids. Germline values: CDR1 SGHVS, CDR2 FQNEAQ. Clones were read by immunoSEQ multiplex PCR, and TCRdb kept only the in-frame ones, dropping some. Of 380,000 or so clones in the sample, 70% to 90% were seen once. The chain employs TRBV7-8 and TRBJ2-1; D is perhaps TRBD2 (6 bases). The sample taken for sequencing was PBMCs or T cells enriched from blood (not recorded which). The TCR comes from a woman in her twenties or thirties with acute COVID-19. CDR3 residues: CASSLSGELRTFF. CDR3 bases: TGTGCCAGCAGCTTATCGGGGGAGCTTAGGACGTTCTTC.